These 21 T cell receptor beta chains share one sample of origin, sequenced in a study of T cells in narcolepsy (dated by TCRdb to between 2018 and 2020). The library was built by means of the immunoSEQ multiplex PCR assay. In its TCRdb copy, this immuneACCESS table keeps in-frame sequences only and misses some clones. Where compared with another copy, unresolved V genes explain less than half of these, and the others have no known cause. Recorded for this sample are around 30,000 clones; less than 85% of them occurred a single time. Of the sample, roughly 7% is held by the ten largest clones. Sequences were obtained from memory (CD45RA-) CD4+ T cells from blood. The sample's cell subset or site label, decoded: memory T cells sorted ex vivo from peripheral blood. Receptors were obtained from a human donor in good health.

The chain links TRBV29-1 to TRBJ2-5, with TRBD1 identical over 8 bases. Germline trimming cut 7 bases from V and 3 bases from J; bases unmatched to any gene: 4. This CDR3 has 12 residues. Germline V gives CDR1 SQVTM, CDR2 ANQGSEA. The CDR3 nucleotides read TGCAGCGGGCGGACAGGGAAAGAGACCCAGTACTTC. This encodes CSGRTGKETQYF.

The rearrangement uses TRBV7-8 and TRBJ1-5, with unresolved D. V gave up 7 bases and J gave up 2 bases, with 15 bases separating them. The germline V gene encodes CDR1 SGHVS and CDR2 FQNEAQ. The CDR3 contains 15 residues. The CDR3 reads CASNQGLVGNQPQHF. The CDR3 bases are TGTGCCAGCAACCAAGGGCTAGTTGGCAATCAGCCCCAGCATTTT.

The rearrangement links TRBV19 to TRBJ1-5; 7 nucleotides agree with TRBD1. The CDR3 is 14 amino acids. Germline V gene lookup returns CDR1 LNHDA and CDR2 SQIVND (reference sequence). With 4 bases clipped from V and 2 bases from J, the junction kept 2 bases outside the gene matches. The CDR3 loop reads CASSTTGGNQPQHF. The CDR3 coding sequence is TGTGCCAGTAGTACTACAGGGGGCAATCAGCCCCAGCATTTT.

This clone was seen a few times. This rearrangement joins TRBV19 to TRBJ1-2; D remains ambiguous. The germline V and J ends were trimmed by 6 bases and 0 bases, with 11 bases remaining between them. Germline-derived CDR1 and CDR2 are LNHDA and SQIVND (reference sequence). This CDR3 has 14 amino acids. The CDR3 protein is CASSRRESNYGYTF. The CDR3 nucleotides read TGTGCCAGTAGCCGGCGGGAGTCTAACTATGGCTACACCTTC.

The chain is built from TRBV6-1 and TRBJ2-7, with D tentatively TRBD1 (5 bases). Per the germline V gene, CDR1 is MNHNS and CDR2 is SASEGT. The ends were cut back, 7 bases at V and 4 bases at J, with 14 bases in the middle. CDR3 length: 13 residues. CDR3 amino acids: CASMDTFIYEQYF. CDR3 DNA sequence: TGTGCCAGCATGGACACCTTTATATACGAGCAGTACTTC.

This chain connects TRBV19 to TRBJ1-4; a weak D match, TRBD1 (5 bases). The CDR3 runs 13 residues. From germline, CDR1 is LNHDA and CDR2 SQIVND (reference sequence). The CDR3 DNA reads TGTGCTACGACAGACACAACTAATGAAAAACTGTTTTTT. The encoded protein is CATTDTTNEKLFF.

The chain carries TRBV11-1 and TRBJ2-7, with 8 bases fitting TRBD1. CDR1 and CDR2 from the germline V gene are SGHAT and FQDESV (reference sequence). The junction had 9 bases not matched to a gene; V was cut back by 5 bases and J by 3 bases. This CDR3 has 15 amino acids. CDR3 sequence (DNA): TGTGCCAGCAGCCCAGGGGGCGATGGGATCTACGAGCAGTACTTC. Translating gives CASSPGGDGIYEQYF.

The chain employs TRBV7-3 and TRBJ1-2; D ambiguous. Trimming stripped 0 bases from V and 6 bases from J, with 14 bases between. The germline CDR1 and CDR2 sequences are SGHTA and FQGTGA. The CDR3 spans 15 residues. CDR3 amino acids: CASSLTIGVVDGYTF. In DNA, the CDR3 is TGTGCCAGCAGCTTAACAATTGGGGTTGTGGATGGCTACACCTTC. The full variable domain, in which reference TRBV7-3 and TRBJ1-2 provide the parts outside the CDR3, is GAGVSQTPSNKVTEKGKYVELRCDPISGHTALYWYRQSLGQGPEFLIYFQGTGAADDSGLPNDRFFAVRPEGSVSTLKIQRTERGDSAVYLCASSLTIGVVDGYTFGSGTRLTVV.

The sample holds a few counts of this clone. Written as DNA, the CDR3 is TGTGCCAGCAGTAAGGTTTGGGCTTTCTTT. Its translation is CASSKVWAFF. The chain recombines TRBV6-6 with TRBJ1-1; D is unclear. There are 10 residues in the CDR3. V was shortened by 5 bases and J by 11 bases, with 9 bases between the two germline ends. Germline CDR1 is MNHNY and CDR2 is SVGAGI (reference sequence).

By share, this clone ranks as medium-sized. V usage is TRBV6-1 and J usage is TRBJ2-7; TRBD1 is a possible D gene (5 bases). The germline V gene encodes CDR1 MNHNS and CDR2 SASEGT. The CDR3 loop spans 13 amino acids. Trimming shortened V by 6 bases and J by 4 bases, and 13 bases separated the two germline ends. The CDR3 coding sequence is TGTGCCAGCAGGGACACCTTTATATACGAGCAGTACTTC. This encodes CASRDTFIYEQYF.

The chain carries TRBV20-1 and TRBJ1-2; unclear D gene. The CDR3 contains 11 residues. From germline, CDR1 is DFQATT and CDR2 SNEGSKA (reference sequence). Trimming pared 3 bases from V and 6 bases from J, leaving 8 bases between. The CDR3 DNA is TGCAGTGCTAGTGCGGGGAATGGCTACACCTTC. It translates to CSASAGNGYTF.

The chain links TRBV29-1 to TRBJ1-4; maybe TRBD1 (5 bases). Trimming stripped 6 bases from V and 6 bases from J, with 8 bases between. CDR3 size: 11 residues. Germline CDR1 is SQVTM and CDR2 is ANQGSEA. CDR3 DNA sequence: TGCAGCGTCGGGGGTTATGAAAAACTGTTTTTT. This sequence encodes CSVGGYEKLFF.

The chain uses TRBV5-1 and TRBJ1-1; 7 bases align to TRBD1. Losses at the gene ends were 5 bases for V and 4 bases for J; bases not matched to a gene: 8. CDR3 length equals 14 residues. The germline CDR1 and CDR2 sequences are SGHRS and YFSETQ. CDR3 amino acids: CASSRQGGGTEAFF. DNA for the CDR3: TGCGCCAGCAGTCGACAGGGAGGGGGCACTGAAGCTTTCTTT.

The chain carries TRBV7-2 and TRBJ1-4; maybe TRBD1 (5 bases). Looked up from germline, CDR1 is SGHTA and CDR2 is FQGNSA. The CDR3 loop spans 14 amino acids. V lost 1 base, J lost 8 bases, and 11 bases lay in between. In nucleotides, the CDR3 is TGTGCCAGCAGCTTAGAGCCCGGGGCGGAAAAACTGTTTTTT. Translation gives CASSLEPGAEKLFF.

This clone was observed a single time. This chain uses TRBV6-5 with TRBJ2-3; 8 bases are shared with TRBD2. Unmatched junction bases numbered 9, after V lost 2 bases and J lost 5 bases. The germline gives CDR1 MNHEY, CDR2 SVGAGI. The CDR3 runs 16 residues. CDR3 bases: TGTGCCAGCAGTTACCGTCCCGGGACTAGTCTAGATACGCAGTATTTT. Residues: CASSYRPGTSLDTQYF.

Regarding this clone: At one end, the junction sequence differs from germline, possibly due to a read error. The chain carries TRBV5-1 and TRBJ1-3; D is uncertain. This CDR3 has 15 amino acids. The germline V gene has CDR1 SGHRS and CDR2 YFSETQ. CDR3 loop: CVSSLDSSSGNTIYF. DNA of the CDR3: TGCGTCAGCAGCTTGGATAGCAGCTCTGGAAACACCATATATTTT.

The gene calls are TRBV9 and TRBJ1-2; D not resolved. The length of the CDR3 is 15 residues. The V end lost 2 bases, the J end lost 0 bases, and 11 bases lay between the germline ends. Germline assignment: CDR1 SGDLS and CDR2 YYNGEE. The CDR3 DNA sequence: TGTGCCAGCAGCGTTAGGGAAAACGCTAACTATGGCTACACCTTC. It is translated as CASSVRENANYGYTF. The variable domain in full, with the rest retrieved from reference TRBV9 and TRBJ1-2, is DSGVTQTPKHLITATGQRVTLRCSPRSGDLSVYWYQQSLDQGLQFLIQYYNGEERAKGNILERFSAQQFPDLHSELNLSSLELGDSALYFCASSVRENANYGYTFGSGTRLTVV.

The chain couples TRBV4-1 to TRBJ2-1, with D perhaps TRBD2 (6 bases). Per germline, CDR1 MGHRA and CDR2 YSYEKL. The CDR3 contains 14 residues. Trimming pared 3 bases from V and 7 bases from J, leaving 13 bases between. The CDR3 region has the DNA TGCGCCAGCAGCCAGCCGACTAGGAGGAATGAGCAGTTCTTC. Amino acid sequence: CASSQPTRRNEQFF.

V usage is TRBV7-2 and J usage is TRBJ1-2; D possibly corresponds to TRBD1 (6 bases). CDR1 and CDR2 from the germline V gene are SGHTA and FQGNSA. Trimming shortened V by 5 bases and J by 2 bases, and 21 bases separated the two germline ends. The CDR3 sequence is 17 residues long. The CDR3 DNA reads TGTGCCAGCAGCGCCACTAGACAGGCGCTTTTAAACTATGGCTACACCTTC. Amino acids: CASSATRQALLNYGYTF.

J is TRBJ1-1 and V is TRBV18, with unresolved D. CDR1 is KGHSH, CDR2 LQKENI, per germline. The CDR3 runs 12 residues. Between the trimmed V and J ends, which lost 1 base and 7 bases, there was a span of 7 bases. In nucleotides, the CDR3 is TGTGCCAGCTCACCACAGCGGGATGAAGCTTTCTTT. Translation: CASSPQRDEAFF.

The rearrangement joins TRBV2 to TRBJ2-2; 7 nucleotides agree with TRBD1. The germline CDR1 and CDR2 sequences are SNHLY and FYNNEI. This CDR3 has 15 amino acids. With 4 bases clipped from V and 5 bases from J, the junction kept 7 bases outside the gene matches. Here the CDR3 DNA reads TGTGCCAGCAGTGGTATTAACAGGGGAACCGGGGAGCTGTTTTTT. Translating it yields CASSGINRGTGELFF.